The source of this T cell receptor (beta chain) is a study of cytomegalovirus exposure and HLA in healthy donors. V dropped 4 bases and J dropped 7 bases, with 11 bases sitting between them. The CDR3 has 13 residues. Germline CDR1 reads SGDLS; CDR2 reads YYNGEE. The table came from immunoSEQ multiplex PCR; TCRdb's copy has only in-frame clones and leaves some out. Among 200,000 to 250,000 clones listed, around nine tenths were seen once. This sequence joins TRBV9 and TRBJ2-2; D is unclear. The sequence came from a man between 18 and 29 years old in good health and CMV-seronegative. Sequencing was carried out using PBMCs. The DNA of the CDR3 is TGTGCCAGCAGCCCCCTAGACCTCGGGGAGCTGTTTTTT. This encodes CASSPLDLGELFF.